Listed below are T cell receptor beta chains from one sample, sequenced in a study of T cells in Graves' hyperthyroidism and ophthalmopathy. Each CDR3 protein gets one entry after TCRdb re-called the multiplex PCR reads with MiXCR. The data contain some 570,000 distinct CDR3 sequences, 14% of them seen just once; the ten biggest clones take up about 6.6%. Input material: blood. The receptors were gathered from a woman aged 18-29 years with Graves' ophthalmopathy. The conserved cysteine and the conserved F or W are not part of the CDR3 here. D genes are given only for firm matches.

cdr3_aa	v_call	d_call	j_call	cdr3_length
ATSRRNRDYNQPQH	TRBV15	NA	TRBJ1-5	14
ASSLAGRDDEQF	TRBV5-6	NA	TRBJ2-1	12
ASGWLGGRDTGELF	TRBV7-3	NA	TRBJ2-2	14
ASRWTLAGVNEQY	TRBV27	TRBD2	TRBJ2-7	13
AISGGETYEQY	TRBV10-3	NA	TRBJ2-7	11
SALGQYYNEQF	TRBV20-1	TRBD1	TRBJ2-1	11
AISGGDSYEQY	TRBV10-3	NA	TRBJ2-7	11
ASSLPGQGTHEQY	TRBV28	TRBD1	TRBJ2-7	13
ASSVGGRASDTQY	TRBV9	TRBD2	TRBJ2-3	13
ASGSPGRSTDTQY	TRBV12-5	NA	TRBJ2-3	13
ASSEEWGSSYGYT	TRBV6-1	NA	TRBJ1-2	13
ATSWRTEDEKLF	TRBV15	NA	TRBJ1-4	12
AWTSWVNEQF	TRBV30	NA	TRBJ2-1	10
ASSLGQPNTEAF	TRBV7-8	TRBD1	TRBJ1-1	12
ASGLEARAVYEQY	TRBV12-3/TRBV12-4	NA	TRBJ2-7	13
ASSLGSGSRYEQY	TRBV5-4	TRBD2	TRBJ2-7	13
ASSQDRVTDTQY	TRBV19	TRBD1	TRBJ2-3	12
ASSSALDRPIWTDTQY	TRBV11-3	NA	TRBJ2-3	16
TSSHTGLYGYT	TRBV19	NA	TRBJ1-2	11
AWSVVYYPRGEKLF	TRBV30	NA	TRBJ1-4	14
ASSSYPTPGADTQY	TRBV7-2	NA	TRBJ2-3	14
SARVQGQGNQPQH	TRBV20-1	NA	TRBJ1-5	13
ASSVGPMGEYEQY	TRBV9	NA	TRBJ2-7	13
ASSYGIGNTEAF	TRBV6-2/TRBV6-3	NA	TRBJ1-1	12
ASSGTYGAFGGTQY	TRBV5-6	NA	TRBJ2-5	14
ASSYSFEGAEAVDTQY	TRBV6-5	NA	TRBJ2-3	16